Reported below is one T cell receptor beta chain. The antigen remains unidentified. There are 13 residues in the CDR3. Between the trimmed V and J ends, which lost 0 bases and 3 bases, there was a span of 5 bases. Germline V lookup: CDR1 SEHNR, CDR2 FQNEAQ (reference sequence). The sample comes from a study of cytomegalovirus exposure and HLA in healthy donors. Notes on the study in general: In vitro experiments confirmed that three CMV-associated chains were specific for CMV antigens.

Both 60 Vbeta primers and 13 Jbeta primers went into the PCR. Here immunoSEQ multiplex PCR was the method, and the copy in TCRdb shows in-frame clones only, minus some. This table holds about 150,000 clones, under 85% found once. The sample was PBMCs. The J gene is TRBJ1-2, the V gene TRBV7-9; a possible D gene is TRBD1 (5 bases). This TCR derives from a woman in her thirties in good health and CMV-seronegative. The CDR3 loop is CASSLATDYGYTF. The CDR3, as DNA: TGTGCCAGCAGCTTAGCGACAGACTATGGCTACACCTTC.